This TCR beta chain derives from a study of CXCR3-negative and CXCR3-positive naive CD8 T cells. Study results and caveats: For CXCR3-positive naive cells, TRB CDR3s were more hydrophobic than those of CXCR3-negative naive cells.

The germline gives CDR1 SNHLY, CDR2 FYNNEI. The CDR3 is 14 amino acids. Phenotypically, naive CD8+ T cells corresponded to CD45RO-CCR7+CD27+CD95-. Libraries of TRB cDNA were made by 5' RACE and carried UMIs. One entry per CDR3 protein, without DNA, is what TCRdb gives after re-calling the 5' RACE reads. The sample is made up of around 140,000 distinct CDR3 sequences, and the top ten hold approximately 0.46% of it. To note about this clonotype: Antigen: not known.

The TCR was taken from a human donor in good health. Some clones in this sample may be carry-over from other donors' samples. The rearrangement links TRBV2 to TRBJ2-1. The sequenced sample consisted of naive CXCR3- CD8+ T cells from blood. Subset in this sample: CD45RO-CCR7+CD27+CD95- naive CD8+ T cells lacking CXCR3 (TNR3-). The CDR3 is CASSDIASYNEQFF.